This TCR beta chain was obtained from a study of blood T cell repertoires in COVID-19. Overall study context: Some COVID-19 samples were acute and others convalescent; all came from the United States, Italy and Spain. Nucleic acid was either cDNA or gDNA, and it came from T cells, B-cell-depleted T cells, or PBMCs.

Methods used by the authors: Amplification from reference gene primers served as the basis for estimated nucleated cell counts. This table comes from immunoSEQ multiplex PCR, and its TCRdb copy is limited to in-frame clones, with some not included. V and J calls and clone size are copied from that table; D and trimming were computed from the DNA. The table shows over 200,000 clones, with around 83% occurring only once. J lost 16 bases, V lost 0 bases, and 8 bases had no gene match. Germline-derived CDR1 and CDR2 are GTSNPN and SVGIG (reference sequence). The CDR3 has 12 residues. J is TRBJ2-1 and V is TRBV30, with 8 bases matching TRBD2. The sequencing input was peripheral blood. The clonotype originates from a man aged 40-49 years with active or convalescent COVID-19. The CDR3 DNA reads TGTGCCTGGAGTGTACGAGGACTAGCCTATTTCTTC. This sequence encodes CAWSVRGLAYFF.